The clone carrying this T cell receptor beta chain was seen repeatedly, ten times or more. Its antigen is unidentified. Germline values: CDR1 SNHLY, CDR2 FYNNEI. The CDR3 spans 15 residues. V shed 6 bases, J shed 4 bases, and the junction held 11 bases outside the gene matches. TCRdb used MiXCR to reprocess the 5' RACE reads, holding one entry per CDR3 protein. The profile shows under 300,000 distinct CDR3 sequences, 6.9% of them singletons. The data belong to a study of T cells after yellow fever vaccination. Notes on the study in general: A small proportion of clonotypes was detected in both the CD4 and CD8 compartments. After the booster, around 95% of CD4 and more than 75% of CD8 primary-response clones were re-detected. FACS-sorted repertoires might harbor abundant contaminating clonotypes from the bulk population.

The J gene is TRBJ2-5, the V gene TRBV2, with 7 bases identical to TRBD1. The sequenced sample was CD4+ T cells sorted from PBMCs, obtained 15 days after the yellow fever booster vaccination. This clonotype originated in a man younger than 40 who received the YFV17D yellow fever vaccine. The CDR3 sequence is CASRLKGAFGETQYF. CDR3 nucleotide sequence: TGTGCCAGCAGGCTTAAGGGGGCGTTCGGAGAGACCCAGTACTTC.